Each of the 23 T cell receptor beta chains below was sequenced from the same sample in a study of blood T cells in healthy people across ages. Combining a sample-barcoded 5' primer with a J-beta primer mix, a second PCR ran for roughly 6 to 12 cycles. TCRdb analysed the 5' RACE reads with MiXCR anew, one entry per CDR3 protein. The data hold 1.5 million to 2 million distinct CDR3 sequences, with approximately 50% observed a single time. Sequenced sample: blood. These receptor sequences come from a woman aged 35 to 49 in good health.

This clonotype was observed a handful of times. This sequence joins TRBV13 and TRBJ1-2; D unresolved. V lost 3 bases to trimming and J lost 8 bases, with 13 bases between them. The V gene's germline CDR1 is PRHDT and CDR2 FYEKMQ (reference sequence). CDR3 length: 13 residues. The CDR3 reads CASSLGRRRGYTF. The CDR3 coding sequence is TGTGCCAGCAGCTTGGGCCGAAGAAGGGGCTACACCTTC.

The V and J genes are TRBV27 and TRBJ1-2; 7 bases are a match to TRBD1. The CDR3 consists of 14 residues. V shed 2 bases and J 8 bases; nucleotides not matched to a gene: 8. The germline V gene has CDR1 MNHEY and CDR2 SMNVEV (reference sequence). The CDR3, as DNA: TGTGCCAGCAGTTTAAGGACAGGAAGAGAGGGCTACACCTTC. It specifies CASSLRTGREGYTF.

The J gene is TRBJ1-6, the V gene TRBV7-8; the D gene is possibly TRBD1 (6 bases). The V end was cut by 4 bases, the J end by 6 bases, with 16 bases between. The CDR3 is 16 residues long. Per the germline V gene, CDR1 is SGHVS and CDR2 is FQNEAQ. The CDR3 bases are TGTGCCAGCAGCTCTCCCCGCGGGGGGCCTAATTCACCCCTCCACTTT. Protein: CASSSPRGGPNSPLHF.

The CDR3 nucleotides are TGTGCCAGCATGGACAGGAACCGCGATGAGCAGTTCTTC. This translates into CASMDRNRDEQFF. The gene calls are TRBV6-2 or TRBV6-3 and TRBJ2-1, with TRBD1 identical over 7 bases. The J segment lost 8 bases and the V segment lost 7 bases, leaving 8 bases of the junction unmatched. The CDR3 totals 13 residues. Germline CDR1 and CDR2: MNHEY and SVGEGT.

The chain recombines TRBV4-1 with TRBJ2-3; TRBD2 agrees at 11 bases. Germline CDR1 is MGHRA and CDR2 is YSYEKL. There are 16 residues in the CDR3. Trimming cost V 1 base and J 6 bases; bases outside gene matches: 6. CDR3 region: CASSQGVAGGQDTQYF. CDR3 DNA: TGCGCCAGCAGCCAAGGAGTAGCGGGGGGGCAGGATACGCAGTATTTT.

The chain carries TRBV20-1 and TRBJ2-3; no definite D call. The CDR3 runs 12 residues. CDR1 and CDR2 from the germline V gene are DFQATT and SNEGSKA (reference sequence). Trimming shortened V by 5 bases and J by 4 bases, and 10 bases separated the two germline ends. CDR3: CSAAIISDTQYF. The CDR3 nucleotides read TGCAGTGCTGCAATAATATCAGATACGCAGTATTTT.

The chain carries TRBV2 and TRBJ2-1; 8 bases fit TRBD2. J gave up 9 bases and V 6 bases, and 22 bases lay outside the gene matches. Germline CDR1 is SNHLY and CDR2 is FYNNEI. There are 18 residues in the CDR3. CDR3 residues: CASSETYSGESSYAEQFF. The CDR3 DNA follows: TGTGCCAGCAGCGAAACATATAGCGGGGAGAGCTCCTACGCTGAGCAGTTCTTC. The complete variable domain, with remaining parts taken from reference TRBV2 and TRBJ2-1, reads EPEVTQTPSHQVTQMGQEVILRCVPISNHLYFYWYRQILGQKVEFLVSFYNNEISEKSEIFDDQFSVERPDGSNFTLKIRSTKLEDSAMYFCASSETYSGESSYAEQFFGPGTRLTVL.

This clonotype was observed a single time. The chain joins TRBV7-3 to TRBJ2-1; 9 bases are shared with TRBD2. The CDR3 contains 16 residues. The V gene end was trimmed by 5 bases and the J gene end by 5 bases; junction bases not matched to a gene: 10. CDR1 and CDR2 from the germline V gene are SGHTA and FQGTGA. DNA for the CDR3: TGTGCCAGCAGCCAAGGTGCAGCGGGGGGCAACAATGAGCAGTTCTTC. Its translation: CASSQGAAGGNNEQFF.

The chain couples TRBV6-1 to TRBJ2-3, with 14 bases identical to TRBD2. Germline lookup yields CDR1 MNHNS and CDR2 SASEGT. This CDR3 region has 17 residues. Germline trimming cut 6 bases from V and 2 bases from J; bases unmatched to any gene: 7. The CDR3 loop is CASRPRTSGGNTDTQYF. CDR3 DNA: TGTGCCAGCAGACCGAGGACTAGCGGGGGGAACACAGATACGCAGTATTTT.

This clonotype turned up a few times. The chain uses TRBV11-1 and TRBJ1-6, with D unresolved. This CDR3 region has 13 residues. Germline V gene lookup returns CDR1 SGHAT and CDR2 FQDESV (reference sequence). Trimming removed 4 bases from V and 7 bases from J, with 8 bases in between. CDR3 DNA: TGTGCCAGCAGCTCGGACGTAAATTCACCCCTCCACTTT. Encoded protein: CASSSDVNSPLHF.

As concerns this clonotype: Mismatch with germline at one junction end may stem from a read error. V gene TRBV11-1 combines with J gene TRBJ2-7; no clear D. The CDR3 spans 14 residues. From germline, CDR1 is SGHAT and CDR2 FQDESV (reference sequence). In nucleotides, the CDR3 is TGTGCCAGCGGCTTTAGTGACGGACCCTACGAGCAGTACTTC. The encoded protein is CASGFSDGPYEQYF. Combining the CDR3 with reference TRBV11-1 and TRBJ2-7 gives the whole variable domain EAEVAQSPRYKITEKSQAVAFWCDPISGHATLYWYRQILGQGPELLVQFQDESVVDDSQLPKDRFSAERLKGVDSTLKIQPAELGDSAMYLCASGFSDGPYEQYFGPGTRLTVT.

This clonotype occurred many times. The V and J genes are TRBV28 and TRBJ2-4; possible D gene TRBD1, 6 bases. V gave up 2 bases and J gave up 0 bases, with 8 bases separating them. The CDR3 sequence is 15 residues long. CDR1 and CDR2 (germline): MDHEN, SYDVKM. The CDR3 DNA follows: TGTGCCAGCAGTTTACAGGGGATAGCCAAAAACATTCAGTACTTC. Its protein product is CASSLQGIAKNIQYF.

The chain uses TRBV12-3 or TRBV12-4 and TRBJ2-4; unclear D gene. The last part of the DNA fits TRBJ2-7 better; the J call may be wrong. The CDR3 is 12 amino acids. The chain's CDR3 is CASTLDLYEQYF. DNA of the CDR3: TGTGCCAGCACCTTAGACCTTTACGAGCAGTACTTC.

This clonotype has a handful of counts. The CDR3 DNA reads as TGTGCCAGCAGTTTAAGAACTAGCCGGAATGAGCAGTTCTTC. Translating gives CASSLRTSRNEQFF. V and J are TRBV27 and TRBJ2-1; a weak D match, TRBD2 (6 bases). V gave up 2 bases and J gave up 7 bases, with 12 bases separating them. From germline, CDR1 is MNHEY and CDR2 SMNVEV (reference sequence). This CDR3 spans 14 amino acids.

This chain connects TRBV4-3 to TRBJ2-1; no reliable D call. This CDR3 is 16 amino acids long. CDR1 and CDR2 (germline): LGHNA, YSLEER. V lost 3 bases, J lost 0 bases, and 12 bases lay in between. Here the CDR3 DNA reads TGCGCCAGCAGCCAGGGCGCGCGAAGCTCCTACAATGAGCAGTTCTTC. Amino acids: CASSQGARSSYNEQFF.

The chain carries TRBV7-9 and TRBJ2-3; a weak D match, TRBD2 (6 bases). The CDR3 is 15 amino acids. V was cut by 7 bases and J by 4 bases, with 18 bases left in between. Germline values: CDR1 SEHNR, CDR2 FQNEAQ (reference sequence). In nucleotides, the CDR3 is TGTGCCAGCACCTCGGCAGGGCCGGGGGCAGATACGCAGTATTTT. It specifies CASTSAGPGADTQYF.

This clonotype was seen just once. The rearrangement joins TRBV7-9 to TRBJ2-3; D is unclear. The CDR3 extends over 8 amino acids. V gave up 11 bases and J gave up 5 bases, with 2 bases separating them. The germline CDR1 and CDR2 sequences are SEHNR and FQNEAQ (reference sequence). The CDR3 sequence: CAVDTQYF. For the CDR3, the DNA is TGTGCCGTAGATACGCAGTATTTT.

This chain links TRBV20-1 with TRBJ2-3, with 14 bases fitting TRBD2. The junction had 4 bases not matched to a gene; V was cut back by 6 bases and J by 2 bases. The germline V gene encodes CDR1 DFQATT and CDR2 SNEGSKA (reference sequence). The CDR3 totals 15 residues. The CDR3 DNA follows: TGCAGTGCCGGACTAGCGGGGGGCCCCACAGATACGCAGTATTTT. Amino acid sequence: CSAGLAGGPTDTQYF.

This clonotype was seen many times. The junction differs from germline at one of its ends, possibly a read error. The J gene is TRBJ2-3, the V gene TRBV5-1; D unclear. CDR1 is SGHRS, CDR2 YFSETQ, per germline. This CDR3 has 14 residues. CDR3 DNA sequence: TGTGCCAGCAGTTTTGGTTCTTCCACAGATACGCAGTATTTT. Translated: CASSFGSSTDTQYF.

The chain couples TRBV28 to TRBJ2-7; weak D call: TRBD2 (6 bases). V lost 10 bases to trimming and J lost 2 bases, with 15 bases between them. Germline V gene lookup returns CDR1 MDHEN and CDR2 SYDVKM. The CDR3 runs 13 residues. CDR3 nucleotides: TGTGCCACTGCATTGGGGGGAACCTACGAGCAGTACTTC. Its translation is CATALGGTYEQYF.

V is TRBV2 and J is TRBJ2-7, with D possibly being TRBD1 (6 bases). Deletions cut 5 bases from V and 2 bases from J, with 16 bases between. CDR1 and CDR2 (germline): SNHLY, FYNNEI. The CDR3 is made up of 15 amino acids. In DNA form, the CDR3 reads TGTGCCAGCAGTCCGGACAGTTTGCTCACCTACGAGCAGTACTTC. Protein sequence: CASSPDSLLTYEQYF.

The CDR3 reads CASSRRPGPSSTDTQYF. Here the CDR3 DNA reads TGTGCCAGCAGCCGCCGACCGGGACCCTCAAGCACAGATACGCAGTATTTT. The V call is TRBV14, the J call TRBJ2-3; D possibly uses TRBD1 or TRBD2 (5 bases each). Germline assignment: CDR1 SGHDN and CDR2 FVKESK. This CDR3 contains 17 residues. V lost 4 bases to trimming and J lost 0 bases, with 17 bases between them.

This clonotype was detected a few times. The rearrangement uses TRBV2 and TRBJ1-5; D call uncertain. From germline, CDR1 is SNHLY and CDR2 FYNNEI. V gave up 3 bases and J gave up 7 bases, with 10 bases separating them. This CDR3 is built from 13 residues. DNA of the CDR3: TGTGCCAGCAGTGACAGAAGAAGGCAGCCCCAGCATTTT. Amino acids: CASSDRRRQPQHF. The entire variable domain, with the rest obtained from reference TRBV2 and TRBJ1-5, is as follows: EPEVTQTPSHQVTQMGQEVILRCVPISNHLYFYWYRQILGQKVEFLVSFYNNEISEKSEIFDDQFSVERPDGSNFTLKIRSTKLEDSAMYFCASSDRRRQPQHFGDGTRLSIL.